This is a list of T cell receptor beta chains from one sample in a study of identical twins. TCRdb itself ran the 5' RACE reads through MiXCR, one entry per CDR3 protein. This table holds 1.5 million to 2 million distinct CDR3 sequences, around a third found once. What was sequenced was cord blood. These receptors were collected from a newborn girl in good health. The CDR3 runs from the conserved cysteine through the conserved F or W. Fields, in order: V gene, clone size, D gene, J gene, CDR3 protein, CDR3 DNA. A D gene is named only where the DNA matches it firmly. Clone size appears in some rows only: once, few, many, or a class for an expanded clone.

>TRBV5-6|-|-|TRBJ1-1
CASSWDGGEAFF
TGTGCCAGCAGCTGGGATGGGGGTGAAGCTTTCTTT
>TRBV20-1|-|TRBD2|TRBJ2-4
CSASSGGRGNIQYF
TGCAGTGCTAGTTCGGGGGGGCGGGGAAACATTCAGTACTTC
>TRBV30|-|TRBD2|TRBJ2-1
CAWISGLSYNEQFF
TGTGCCTGGATTAGCGGGCTTTCTTACAATGAGCAGTTCTTC
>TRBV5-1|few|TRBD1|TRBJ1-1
CASSLAPQGAYTEAFF
TGCGCCAGCAGCTTGGCCCCACAGGGGGCTTACACTGAAGCTTTCTTT
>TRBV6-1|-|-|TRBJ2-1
CASILTYNEQFF
TGTGCCAGCATCCTGACCTACAATGAGCAGTTCTTC
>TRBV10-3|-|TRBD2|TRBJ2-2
CAISGTSRTGELFF
TGTGCCATCAGTGGGACTAGCAGAACCGGGGAGCTGTTTTTT
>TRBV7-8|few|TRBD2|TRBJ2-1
CASSLRTRDAGEQFF
TGTGCCAGCAGCTTGAGGACTAGGGATGCGGGTGAGCAGTTCTTC
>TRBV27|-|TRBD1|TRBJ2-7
CASIRDRYSYNEQYF
TGTGCCAGCATCCGGGACAGGTACTCCTACAATGAGCAGTACTTC
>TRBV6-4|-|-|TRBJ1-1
CASTSSVGTEAFF
TGTGCCAGCACCAGCTCGGTGGGAACTGAAGCTTTCTTT
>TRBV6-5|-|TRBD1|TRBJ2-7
CASSYRGQQHYEQYF
TGTGCCAGCAGTTACCGGGGACAGCAGCATTACGAGCAGTACTTC
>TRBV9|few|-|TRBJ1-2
CASSEETANYGYTF
TGTGCCAGCAGCGAAGAGACAGCTAACTATGGCTACACCTTC
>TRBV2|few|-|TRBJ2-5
CASSDPSFQETQYF
TGTGCCAGCAGTGACCCCAGCTTCCAAGAGACCCAGTACTTC
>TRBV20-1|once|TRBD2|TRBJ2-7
CSAREGQRGTPYEQYF
TGCAGTGCTAGAGAGGGCCAGCGGGGTACACCCTACGAGCAGTACTTC
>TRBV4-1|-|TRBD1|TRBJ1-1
CASSHPRQGPNTEAFF
TGCGCCAGCAGCCACCCACGACAGGGACCGAACACTGAAGCTTTCTTT
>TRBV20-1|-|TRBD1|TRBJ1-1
CSAAGQPTEAFF
TGCAGTGCTGCGGGACAGCCCACTGAAGCTTTCTTT
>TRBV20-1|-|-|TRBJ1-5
CSARRGGAGQPQHF
TGCAGTGCTAGGAGGGGCGGGGCGGGCCAGCCCCAGCATTTT
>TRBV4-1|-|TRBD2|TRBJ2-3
CASRRGGVLSSTDTQYF
TGCGCCAGCCGACGCGGGGGGGTCCTCTCTAGCACAGATACGCAGTATTTT
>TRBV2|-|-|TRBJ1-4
CASSEAGPRGEKLFF
TGTGCCAGCAGTGAAGCGGGTCCTAGGGGTGAAAAACTGTTTTTT
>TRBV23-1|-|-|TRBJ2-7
CASSRPPASSCEQYF
TGCGCCAGCAGTCGTCCCCCGGCCAGCTCCTGCGAGCAGTACTTC
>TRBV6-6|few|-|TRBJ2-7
CASQLRTEVYEQYF
TGTGCCAGCCAGCTTAGGACAGAAGTCTACGAGCAGTACTTC
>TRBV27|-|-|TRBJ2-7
CASSLTSKGPEQYF
TGTGCCAGCAGTTTAACTAGTAAGGGCCCTGAGCAGTACTTC
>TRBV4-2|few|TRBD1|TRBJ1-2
CASSRWGQGQGHGYTF
TGTGCCAGCAGCCGATGGGGTCAGGGACAGGGACATGGCTACACCTTC
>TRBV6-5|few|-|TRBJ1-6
CASSYQSLISYNSPLHF
TGTGCCAGCAGCTACCAGTCTCTGATCTCCTATAATTCACCCCTCCACTTT
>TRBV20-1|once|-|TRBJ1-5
CSAPTGMASNQPQHF
TGCAGTGCCCCGACGGGGATGGCTAGCAATCAGCCCCAGCATTTT
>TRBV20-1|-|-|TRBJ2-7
CSASSRGQSYEQYF
TGCAGTGCTAGCTCCCGGGGGCAGTCCTACGAGCAGTACTTC
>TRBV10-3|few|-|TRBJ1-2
CAISYREEYGYTF
TGTGCCATCAGTTACAGGGAGGAGTATGGCTACACCTTC
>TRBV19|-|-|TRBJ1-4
CASSDGAVDEKLFF
TGTGCCAGTAGTGACGGGGCCGTGGATGAAAAACTGTTTTTT
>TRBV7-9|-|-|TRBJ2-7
CASSLAEIGGASYEQYF
TGTGCCAGCAGCTTAGCGGAAATAGGCGGGGCCTCCTACGAGCAGTACTTC
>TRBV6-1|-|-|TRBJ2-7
CASSEGRYF
TGTGCCAGCAGTGAGGGACGGTACTTC
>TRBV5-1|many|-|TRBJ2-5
CASSLVAPLYQETQYF
TGCGCCAGCAGCTTGGTGGCACCTCTGTACCAAGAGACCCAGTACTTC
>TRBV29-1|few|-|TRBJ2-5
CSVEDSAGMGETQYF
TGCAGCGTTGAAGATAGTGCAGGGATGGGAGAGACCCAGTACTTC
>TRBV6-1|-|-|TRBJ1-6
CASRAGIRSYNSPLHF
TGTGCCAGCAGGGCAGGGATCAGGTCCTATAATTCACCCCTCCACTTT
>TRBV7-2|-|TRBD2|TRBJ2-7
CASSLGSSGGPYEQYF
TGTGCCAGCAGCTTAGGCTCTAGCGGGGGGCCCTACGAGCAGTACTTC
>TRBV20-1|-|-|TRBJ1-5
CSARDLWGIGQPQHF
TGCAGTGCTAGAGATCTTTGGGGGATTGGTCAGCCCCAGCATTTT
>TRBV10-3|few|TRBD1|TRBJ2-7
CAITHLRDRSYEQYF
TGTGCCATCACTCATCTCCGGGACAGGAGCTACGAGCAGTACTTC
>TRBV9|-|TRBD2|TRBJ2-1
CASSPFLGLGSYNEQFF
TGTGCCAGCAGCCCCTTTTTGGGACTAGGCTCCTACAATGAGCAGTTCTTC
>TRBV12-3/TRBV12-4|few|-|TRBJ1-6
CASSLGPISYNSPLHF
TGTGCCAGCAGTTTAGGGCCGATCTCCTATAATTCACCCCTCCACTTT
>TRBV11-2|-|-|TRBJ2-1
CASSFGCGVTGSYNEQFF
TGTGCCAGCAGCTTTGGCTGTGGAGTAACCGGGTCCTACAATGAGCAGTTCTTC